Presented here are 24 T cell receptor beta chains from one specimen sequenced in a study of beta chain features in type 1 diabetes. Study-wide results and caveats: TCRB CDR3s from Type 1 diabetes patients were moderately but significantly shorter in all four CD4+ subsets.

Antigens of these TCRs are unknown. The entirety of the isolated RNA underwent reverse transcription, so expressed TCRB transcripts were sequenced. The table came from immunoSEQ multiplex PCR; TCRdb's copy has only in-frame clones and leaves some out. The sample lists hundreds of thousands of clones, over 12% occurring once. The specimen sequenced was naive CD4+ T cells from blood. Receptor source: a young man with type 1 diabetes.

The CDR3: CASSFGTNEKLFF. In nucleotides, the CDR3 is TGCGCCAGCAGCTTCGGAACTAATGAAAAACTGTTTTTT. This chain links TRBV5-1 with TRBJ1-4; no clear D gene. V lost 2 bases to trimming and J lost 1 base, with 3 bases between them. The CDR3 is 13 amino acids. Germline V CDR1 and CDR2: SGHRS, YFSETQ.

V gene TRBV4-3 combines with J gene TRBJ1-2; TRBD1 matches 7 bases. Germline CDR1 is LGHNA and CDR2 is YSLEER. The CDR3 contains 15 residues. Trimming at V came to 2 bases and at J to 2 bases, leaving 5 bases not matched to a gene. DNA of the CDR3: TGCGCCAGCAGCCAACAGACAGGGCTCAACTATGGCTACACCTTC. Its protein is CASSQQTGLNYGYTF.

The rearrangement uses TRBV10-3 and TRBJ1-4; D ambiguous. CDR1 ENHRY and CDR2 SYGVKD come from the germline V gene. The CDR3 length is 13 residues. V lost 0 bases to trimming and J lost 7 bases, with 6 bases between them. The CDR3 is CAISESSGEKLFF. CDR3 DNA sequence: TGTGCCATCAGTGAGTCGTCGGGTGAAAAACTGTTTTTT.

The V gene is TRBV30, the J gene TRBJ2-5; D unresolved. The J call is in doubt because the DNA end fits TRBJ2-7 better. This CDR3 region has 11 residues. The germline CDR1 and CDR2 sequences are GTSNPN and SVGIG (reference sequence). CDR3 loop: CAWSVYYEQYF. The CDR3 region has the DNA TGTGCCTGGAGTGTCTACTACGAGCAGTACTTC.

On this clone: This CDR3 is also generated by other DNA sequences in the sample. The V gene is TRBV7-2, the J gene TRBJ1-2, with a tentative D call TRBD1 (5 bases). The V gene lost 1 base and the J gene lost 2 bases, with 8 bases spanning the gap. Germline-derived CDR1 and CDR2 are SGHTA and FQGNSA. CDR3 length: 14 residues. The CDR3 DNA follows: TGTGCCAGCAGCTTAGTAGAGGGGAACTATGGCTACACCTTC. Its protein is CASSLVEGNYGYTF.

This clone was picked up a small number of times. The chain employs TRBV7-2 and TRBJ2-5; 8 positions match TRBD2. Germline loops: CDR1 SGHTA, CDR2 FQGNSA. The CDR3 runs 15 residues. Trimming removed 3 bases from V and 3 bases from J; junction bases left unmatched: 6. The CDR3 spells CASSFQRGFKETQYF. Here the CDR3 DNA reads TGTGCCAGCAGCTTCCAGCGGGGGTTTAAAGAGACCCAGTACTTC.

This clone was observed a handful of times. Other DNA sequences of this sample code for an identical CDR3. The chain links TRBV7-2 to TRBJ1-2; no definite D call. Trimming removed 3 bases from V and 5 bases from J, with 7 bases in between. CDR1 and CDR2 (germline): SGHTA, FQGNSA. The CDR3 has 12 amino acids. CDR3: CASSFGDYGYTF. As DNA, the CDR3 is TGTGCCAGCAGCTTCGGTGATTATGGCTACACCTTC.

This clone has more than one count but fewer than ten. The V call is TRBV11-2, the J call TRBJ2-7; 8 bases match TRBD1. Germline CDR1 SGHAT, CDR2 FQNNGV. V gave up 5 bases and J gave up 10 bases; unmatched junction bases: 10. The CDR3 loop spans 13 amino acids. The CDR3 loop is CASSQGQVNFQYF. The CDR3 nucleotides are TGTGCCAGCAGCCAGGGACAGGTTAATTTCCAGTACTTC.

This clone came up a few times. The J gene is TRBJ1-1, the V gene TRBV5-6; D unclear. CDR1 and CDR2 (germline): SGHDT, YYEEEE. V lost 3 bases and J lost 3, with 6 bases in between. CDR3 length equals 12 residues. The CDR3 spells CASSSYYTEAFF. The DNA for the CDR3 is TGTGCCAGCAGCTCATACTACACTGAAGCTTTCTTT.

This clone was found a few times. This sequence joins TRBV9 and TRBJ1-5; 9 bases are shared with TRBD1. Trimming at V came to 3 bases and at J to 4 bases, leaving 11 bases not matched to a gene. The germline V gene encodes CDR1 SGDLS and CDR2 YYNGEE. The CDR3 is 17 residues long. In DNA, the CDR3 is TGTGCCAGCAGCGGAGGGGCGGGACAGGGCGGTAATCAGCCCCAGCATTTT. It codes for CASSGGAGQGGNQPQHF.

Only a few counts were recorded for this clone. The chain employs TRBV15 and TRBJ1-3; no reliable D call. Germline V lookup: CDR1 LNHNV, CDR2 YYDKDF (reference sequence). The germline V and J ends were trimmed by 2 bases and 0 bases, with 11 bases remaining between them. The CDR3 is 16 amino acids. CDR3: CATSRLVRASGNTIYF. In DNA form, the CDR3 reads TGTGCCACCAGCAGACTCGTGCGGGCCTCTGGAAACACCATATATTTT. The variable domain in full, completed from reference TRBV15 and TRBJ1-3, reads DAMVIQNPRYQVTQFGKPVTLSCSQTLNHNVMYWYQQKSSQAPKLLFHYYDKDFNNEADTPDNFQSRRPNTSFCFLDIRSPGLGDTAMYLCATSRLVRASGNTIYFGEGSWLTVV.

This clone was observed a few times. V and J are TRBV27 and TRBJ2-3; 7 bases fit TRBD2. Germline CDR1 MNHEY, CDR2 SMNVEV (reference sequence). The CDR3 covers 15 residues. V was pared by 7 bases and J by 3 bases, with 10 bases of the junction left unmatched. The CDR3 protein is CASTQLGEGTDTQYF. CDR3 nucleotide sequence: TGTGCCAGCACCCAGTTGGGGGAGGGAACAGATACGCAGTATTTT.

The chain recombines TRBV28 with TRBJ1-1; D is unclear. Looked up from germline, CDR1 is MDHEN and CDR2 is SYDVKM. Deletions cut 4 bases from V and 4 bases from J, with 7 bases between. The CDR3 has 12 residues. The CDR3 DNA reads as TGTGCCAGCAGTTGGGATGGCACTGAAGCTTTCTTT. This encodes CASSWDGTEAFF.

This clone came up once. V gene TRBV27 combines with J gene TRBJ2-5; TRBD2 matches 11 bases. Germline CDR1 is MNHEY and CDR2 is SMNVEV (reference sequence). There are 15 residues in the CDR3. The junction had 5 bases not matched to a gene; V was cut back by 3 bases and J by 5 bases. CDR3 sequence: CASSLASGGRETQYF. CDR3 DNA sequence: TGTGCCAGCAGTTTGGCTAGCGGGGGGCGGGAGACCCAGTACTTC.

In this sample, this clone turned up a few times. The gene calls are TRBV4-3 and TRBJ2-7; a weak D match, TRBD2 (5 bases). The CDR3 runs to 15 residues. From germline, CDR1 is LGHNA and CDR2 YSLEER. The V end lost 0 bases, the J end lost 2 bases, and 11 bases lay between the germline ends. CDR3 protein: CASSQEGRQAYEQYF. Written as DNA, the CDR3 is TGCGCCAGCAGCCAAGAGGGGAGACAAGCCTACGAGCAGTACTTC.

The chain carries TRBV30 and TRBJ1-1; the D gene is possibly TRBD1 (5 bases). The CDR3 has 13 residues. Trimming stripped 0 bases from V and 4 bases from J, with 9 bases between. In germline, CDR1 is GTSNPN, CDR2 SVGIG (reference sequence). For the CDR3, the DNA is TGTGCCTGGAGTGTACAGGAAACCACTGAAGCTTTCTTT. It codes for CAWSVQETTEAFF.

The chain is built from TRBV7-9 and TRBJ2-3; D unclear. V lost 5 bases, J lost 1 base, and 10 bases lay in between. The V gene's germline CDR1 is SEHNR and CDR2 FQNEAQ (reference sequence). The CDR3 is 14 amino acids. The CDR3 coding sequence is TGTGCCAGCAGCCTCGACATACGCACAGATACGCAGTATTTT. Translation gives CASSLDIRTDTQYF.

This sequence joins TRBV11-1 and TRBJ2-2, with D unclear. This CDR3 contains 14 residues. Germline V gives CDR1 SGHAT, CDR2 FQDESV (reference sequence). Deletions cut 4 bases from V and 5 bases from J, with 11 bases between. The chain's CDR3 is CASSYIGPTGELFF. DNA for the CDR3: TGTGCCAGCAGCTATATCGGACCTACCGGGGAGCTGTTTTTT.

This clone has a handful of counts. The identical CDR3 is also encoded by other nucleotide sequences in the sample. V usage is TRBV6-1 and J usage is TRBJ2-7; the match to TRBD2 covers 10 bases. The CDR3 runs to 14 residues. The germline V gene encodes CDR1 MNHNS and CDR2 SASEGT. J lost 3 bases, V lost 4 bases, and 3 bases had no gene match. CDR3 nucleotides: TGTGCCAGCAGTGGGACTAGCGGCAGCTACGAGCAGTACTTC. Translating gives CASSGTSGSYEQYF.

The chain is built from TRBV5-1 and TRBJ2-2; D uncertain. Germline CDR1 reads SGHRS; CDR2 reads YFSETQ. V dropped 0 bases and J dropped 1 base, with 10 bases sitting between them. The CDR3 sequence is 16 residues long. The DNA of the CDR3 is TGCGCCAGCAGCTTGGCCGAACAGCAGAACACCGGGGAGCTGTTTTTT. This codes for CASSLAEQQNTGELFF.

The chain recombines TRBV7-2 with TRBJ2-2; D possibly corresponds to TRBD2 (5 bases). The CDR3 has 12 amino acids. Per germline, CDR1 SGHTA and CDR2 FQGNSA. The V end was cut by 3 bases, the J end by 8 bases, with 7 bases between. The CDR3 sequence: CASSFRRGELFF. In nucleotides, the CDR3 is TGTGCCAGCAGCTTTAGGAGGGGGGAGCTGTTTTTT.

The chain recombines TRBV11-2 with TRBJ2-5, with D possibly being TRBD2 (5 bases). The CDR3 is 14 residues long. CDR1 is SGHAT and CDR2 is FQNNGV in the germline V gene. Trimming cost V 5 bases and J 7 bases, with 17 bases left between them. The CDR3 DNA reads as TGTGCCAGCAGCCGTAACTTAGAACGGGGGACCCAGTACTTC. It specifies CASSRNLERGTQYF.

CDR3 coding DNA: TGTGCCACCAGCAGAGATCTGGGGACAGGGGGGTATGGCTACACCTTC. This gives the protein CATSRDLGTGGYGYTF. V usage is TRBV15 and J usage is TRBJ1-2; TRBD1 matches at 11 bases. Trimming removed 0 bases from V and 5 bases from J; junction bases left unmatched: 5. From germline, CDR1 is LNHNV and CDR2 YYDKDF (reference sequence). This CDR3 is 16 amino acids long.

The CDR3 here is CASSQGQRLGDTQYF. The CDR3 DNA reads as TGCGCCAGCAGCCAAGGACAGAGGTTGGGCGATACGCAGTATTTT. The V call is TRBV4-3, the J call TRBJ2-3; tentative D call: TRBD1 (5 bases). V was cut by 1 base and J by 6 bases, with 14 bases left in between. The CDR3 sequence is 15 residues long. Germline-derived CDR1 and CDR2 are LGHNA and YSLEER.